A selection of T cell receptor beta chains follows, all from one sample in a study of T-cell reconstitution after alpha-beta-depleted transplantation in children. TCRdb independently ran MiXCR on the PCR reads; one entry per CDR3 protein. The table includes around 400,000 distinct CDR3 sequences, about a tenth detected once. Sequenced here: PBMCs from the stem cell graft donor, sampled from the stem cell graft. The source is a human donor who donated a stem cell graft to a child with acute myeloid leukemia. The conserved cysteine and the conserved F or W are not part of the CDR3 here. Each record gives: V gene, J gene, CDR3 protein.

TRBV12-3/TRBV12-4	TRBJ2-4	ASSQWTGKNIQY
TRBV20-1	TRBJ1-5	SARDMAASNQPQH
TRBV6-1	TRBJ1-5	ASSEGATGSRQPQH
TRBV6-6	TRBJ1-6	ASSHRGNFH
TRBV7-2	TRBJ2-3	ASSLEVSTDTQY
TRBV20-1	TRBJ2-5	SAKTLVAQY
TRBV12-3/TRBV12-4	TRBJ1-5	ASSFRTGINQPQH
TRBV20-1	TRBJ2-5	SAGRRRGRQETQY
TRBV12-3/TRBV12-4	TRBJ1-1	ASTNFRGLGTEAF
TRBV9	TRBJ2-7	ASSGTGGAVGEQY
TRBV3-1	TRBJ2-3	ATCKDKTSGATDTQY
TRBV14	TRBJ2-3	ASSRYGGTDTQY
TRBV11-3	TRBJ2-1	ASSLGASGSYNEQF
TRBV7-3	TRBJ2-2	ASRSRLGGELF
TRBV6-2/TRBV6-3	TRBJ2-2	ASSPAGTGELF
TRBV6-1	TRBJ2-1	ASSPSFFLRDRGGNEQF
TRBV20-1	TRBJ2-7	SARDSGRSDEQY
TRBV7-2	TRBJ2-1	ASSVTSGDSYNEQF
TRBV4-2	TRBJ2-1	ASSPLAGKSEQF
TRBV6-1	TRBJ2-7	ASGPGKTYEQY
TRBV9	TRBJ2-3	ASSVGTGQGAADTQY
TRBV3-1	TRBJ1-2	ASSQVSSNYDYT
TRBV25-1	TRBJ2-7	ASSEPGAGNGEQY
TRBV12-3/TRBV12-4	TRBJ2-3	ASGNTGGSDTQY
TRBV29-1	TRBJ2-1	SVPFPSGDNEQF
TRBV12-3/TRBV12-4	TRBJ1-5	ASSWGHGNQPQH
TRBV30	TRBJ1-5	AWSIGQFNQPQH
TRBV20-1	TRBJ1-4	SARVASGVEKLF
TRBV20-1	TRBJ1-2	STNRGPTGYGYT
TRBV12-3/TRBV12-4	TRBJ1-4	ASSLDRVYGNEKLF
TRBV29-1	TRBJ2-7	SVSSGIYYEQY
TRBV25-1	TRBJ2-5	ASRAQIAGAGETQY
TRBV11-3	TRBJ2-1	ASSLARTPYNEQF
TRBV12-3/TRBV12-4	TRBJ1-5	ASSLAGWGGNQPQH
TRBV2	TRBJ2-2	AQEGAPGELF
TRBV29-1	TRBJ1-1	SGDRVMNTEAF
TRBV5-1	TRBJ1-2	ASSILDRGNGYT
TRBV5-1	TRBJ2-1	ASSLPQGDAGNEQF
TRBV12-5	TRBJ2-1	ASGLSPTLGSYNEQF
TRBV30	TRBJ1-4	AWKFGGASEKLF
TRBV18	TRBJ1-2	ASSPTGGENYGYT
TRBV7-2	TRBJ2-1	ASSLAASGGREQF
TRBV6-1	TRBJ1-3	ASRMGFSGNTIY
TRBV7-8	TRBJ2-5	ASSLGGAGRGETQY
TRBV4-2	TRBJ1-1	ASSREDTEAF
TRBV6-5	TRBJ2-3	ASLLPPDTQY
TRBV10-3	TRBJ2-5	AISEQETQY
TRBV6-5	TRBJ1-1	ASSWGNTEAF
TRBV29-1	TRBJ2-7	SVEDPDRGDSYEQY
TRBV28	TRBJ2-7	ASSPPADSYEQY
TRBV5-1	TRBJ2-1	ASSRTSGSYNEQF
TRBV18	TRBJ1-1	ASSPPLGDTEAF
TRBV7-8	TRBJ1-6	ASSLGLQGVSSPLH
TRBV6-1	TRBJ2-2	ASSPQGVYTGELF